Included here is one T cell receptor (beta chain) sequence, with context. The antigen it binds to is not known. Qualities for individual bases were not recorded, and no much larger clone is one base off. TCRdb records Illumina HiSeq 1500 as the sequencer. The public reads were reprocessed in TCRdb via fastp at Q25 and MiXCR, keeping in-frame beta chains. Duplicate CDR3 protein sequences are folded into a single record with the most common DNA and genes. In all, the sample holds more than 400,000 distinct CDR3 sequences, and approximately 25% of those were seen once. The ten largest make up around 13% of the sample. This sample was included in a study of T cell repertoires in cytomegalovirus infection (dated by TCRdb to the late 2010s). Looking at the study overall: Donor HLA type was relevant to the analysis, because carriage of CMV infection together with the matching HLA type was indicated by public TCR beta signatures. Findings and caveats that apply to the study as a whole: In both this cohort and an independent cohort of a few hundred donors, the cumulative frequency of public TCR beta family members distinguished carriers of CMV infection plus the relevant HLA type. The ex vivo response was dominated by HLA-C-restricted CMV-specific TCR beta clonotypes, which also provided the single most frequent clonotype in two of eight donors.

The sample taken for sequencing was PBMCs. The sequence came from a human donor in good health (CMV status not recorded). Some clones in this sample may be carry-over from other donors' samples.

The CDR3 loop reads CASSWIRSRSTGELFF. The nucleotide sequence reads as follows: TGTGCCAGCAGTTGGATTCGGTCTAGGAGCACCGGGGAGCTGTTTTTT. Rearrangement joined TRBV6-6 to TRBJ2-2; no confident D gene assignment can be made. V was cut back by 4 bases and J by 4 bases, leaving a gap of 16 bases between them. The germline V gene (reference sequence) provides CDR1 MNHNY and CDR2 SVGAGI. The CDR3 covers 16 residues, taking in both the cysteine and the phenylalanine. Only the CDR3 DNA is retained, 48 bases long and in frame from the first base.